Each of the 21 T cell receptor beta chains below was sequenced from the same sample in a study of blood T cell repertoires in COVID-19. Produced via immunoSEQ multiplex PCR; TCRdb's table is partial and in-frame only. The data contain fewer than 250,000 clones, roughly 85% of them singletons. What was sequenced was PBMCs or T cells enriched from blood (not recorded which). The receptors come from a woman aged 45-59 years with acute COVID-19.

The rearrangement uses TRBV11-2 and TRBJ1-1; 9 bases are shared with TRBD1. The CDR3 spans 15 residues. V lost 1 base and J lost 6; bases outside the gene matches: 6. CDR1 and CDR2 from the germline V gene are SGHAT and FQNNGV. CDR3 residues: CASSLGGTGRPEAFF. The DNA for the CDR3 is TGTGCCAGCAGCTTAGGTGGGACAGGGAGGCCTGAAGCTTTCTTT.

The rearrangement links TRBV5-1 to TRBJ1-1; D is uncertain. This CDR3 is built from 13 residues. Germline assignment: CDR1 SGHRS and CDR2 YFSETQ. V was cut by 5 bases and J by 6 bases, with 14 bases left in between. CDR3 nucleotide sequence: TGCGCCAGCAGTAGGAACAACCAGGCTGAAGCTTTCTTT. Its translation: CASSRNNQAEAFF.

The chain recombines TRBV7-8 with TRBJ2-7, with TRBD1 identical over 7 bases. The germline V gene encodes CDR1 SGHVS and CDR2 FQNEAQ. The CDR3 loop spans 14 amino acids. Trimming took 4 bases from V and 2 from J; bases not matched to a gene: 5. CDR3 coding DNA: TGTGCCAGCAGCTCGAGGACAGGACCCTACGAGCAGTACTTC. Its translation is CASSSRTGPYEQYF.

The chain combines TRBV19 with TRBJ1-5; D is possibly TRBD1 (6 bases). Trimming removed 5 bases from V and 7 bases from J, with 18 bases in between. In germline, CDR1 is LNHDA, CDR2 SQIVND (reference sequence). The CDR3 has 15 residues. CDR3 in amino acids: CASSPQGFLEQPQHF. The CDR3 DNA is TGTGCCAGTAGTCCCCAGGGGTTCCTCGAGCAGCCCCAGCATTTT.

This clone has only one observation. The chain recombines TRBV19 with TRBJ1-2, with a weak D call TRBD1 (5 bases). Germline V gene data show CDR1 as LNHDA and CDR2 as SQIVND (reference sequence). The germline V and J ends were trimmed by 3 bases and 5 bases, with 13 bases remaining between them. CDR3 length equals 14 residues. The CDR3 reads CASSIPDSSYGYTF. The DNA for the CDR3 is TGTGCCAGTAGTATCCCCGACAGCTCTTATGGCTACACCTTC.

This clone showed up just once. The chain combines TRBV5-1 with TRBJ2-3, with 8 positions matching TRBD1. J lost 3 bases, V lost 5 bases, and 5 bases had no gene match. This CDR3 region has 14 residues. Germline CDR1 and CDR2: SGHRS and YFSETQ. CDR3 sequence reads: CASRTGVSTDTQYF. The CDR3 nucleotides are TGCGCCAGCAGGACAGGGGTATCGACAGATACGCAGTATTTT.

The chain recombines TRBV5-1 with TRBJ1-1; weak D call: TRBD1 (6 bases). Per the germline V gene, CDR1 is SGHRS and CDR2 is YFSETQ. V was pared by 5 bases and J by 4 bases, with 15 bases between. This CDR3 has 14 residues. The chain's CDR3 is CASRLTGQGTEAFF. For the CDR3, the DNA is TGCGCCAGCAGACTGACAGGCCAGGGCACTGAAGCTTTCTTT. Complete variable domain (other parts from reference TRBV5-1 and TRBJ1-1): KAGVTQTPRYLIKTRGQQVTLSCSPISGHRSVSWYQQTPGQGLQFLFEYFSETQRNKGNFPGRFSGRQFSNSRSEMNVSTLELGDSALYLCASRLTGQGTEAFFGQGTRLTVV.

This chain joins TRBV9 and TRBJ2-3; TRBD1 agrees at 8 bases. This CDR3 region has 15 residues. The germline V gene encodes CDR1 SGDLS and CDR2 YYNGEE. Germline trimming cut 1 base from V and 5 bases from J; bases unmatched to any gene: 6. As DNA, the CDR3 is TGTGCCAGCAGCGTATCAGGGGGCGAGGGAGATACGCAGTATTTT. Protein sequence: CASSVSGGEGDTQYF.

The chain has TRBV12-1 and TRBJ2-5; the D call of TRBD2 is as the table states it, not checked on the DNA. TRBV12-1 is a listed pseudogene. The CDR3 spans 17 residues. The CDR3, as DNA: TGTGCCAGCAGGCCGGCCTCTAGCGGGGGGCCCTCGGGGACCCAGTACTTC. Protein product: CASRPASSGGPSGTQYF.

V gene TRBV30 combines with J gene TRBJ1-6, with 9 bases fitting TRBD1. Unmatched junction bases numbered 8, after V lost 2 bases and J lost 12 bases. The CDR3 covers 14 residues. The germline V gene has CDR1 GTSNPN and CDR2 SVGIG (reference sequence). For the CDR3, the DNA is TGTGCCTGGAGTCTTACAGGGGGCGTAATACCCCTCCACTTT. Translated: CAWSLTGGVIPLHF.

This chain links TRBV5-5 with TRBJ1-3; no firm D call. The CDR3 runs 14 residues. Germline V lookup: CDR1 SGHKS, CDR2 YYEKEE (reference sequence). V lost 2 bases and J 0 bases, leaving 6 bases between the germline ends. For the CDR3, the DNA is TGTGCCAGCAGCTTCCAGGACTCTGGAAACACCATATATTTT. Its protein is CASSFQDSGNTIYF.

This clone was counted only a few times. This chain joins TRBV9 and TRBJ2-7, with TRBD2 identical over 7 bases. Germline CDR1 and CDR2: SGDLS and YYNGEE. This CDR3 comprises 16 residues. V trimming: 0 bases; J trimming: 3 bases; junction bases outside the gene matches: 9. The CDR3 DNA is TGTGCCAGCAGCGTAGCTGGGGCTAGCGGTCTCTACGAGCAGTACTTC. Its protein product is CASSVAGASGLYEQYF.

The chain employs TRBV30 and TRBJ1-2, with a tentative D call TRBD1 (6 bases). The CDR3 has 13 amino acids. From germline, CDR1 is GTSNPN and CDR2 SVGIG (reference sequence). The V end lost 1 base, the J end lost 5 bases, and 11 bases lay between the germline ends. The CDR3 sequence: CAWSARGRYGYTF. Written as DNA, the CDR3 is TGTGCCTGGAGTGCCAGGGGTCGGTATGGCTACACCTTC.

The CDR3 nucleotides read TGTGCCAGCAGCTTAGCGGGACAGGGTTGGAGTGAGCAGTTCTTC. Its protein product is CASSLAGQGWSEQFF. The rearrangement joins TRBV7-2 to TRBJ2-1; TRBD1 agrees at 9 bases. The length of the CDR3 is 15 residues. V trimming: 0 bases; J trimming: 9 bases; junction bases outside the gene matches: 6. CDR1 is SGHTA and CDR2 is FQGNSA in the germline V gene.

The table lists this clone with many counts. The V call is TRBV19, the J call TRBJ1-5, with TRBD1 identical over 7 bases. V was clipped by 3 bases and J by 5 bases; unmatched bases: 4. The CDR3 is 14 residues long. Germline V gene lookup returns CDR1 LNHDA and CDR2 SQIVND (reference sequence). CDR3 coding DNA: TGTGCCAGTAGTATTGGGCAGGGGGATCAGCCCCAGCATTTT. It codes for CASSIGQGDQPQHF.

The chain has TRBV18 and TRBJ1-2; no clear D. Between the trimmed V and J ends, which lost 2 bases and 7 bases, there was a span of 14 bases. Germline V lookup: CDR1 KGHSH, CDR2 LQKENI. CDR3 length: 14 amino acids. The CDR3 sequence: CASSPGSTVGGYTF. The DNA for the CDR3 is TGTGCCAGCTCACCAGGATCTACAGTGGGTGGCTACACCTTC.

The DNA for the CDR3 is TGTGCCAGCAGCTTGGGACAGAGGTACGAGCAGTACTTC. Translating gives CASSLGQRYEQYF. This sequence joins TRBV7-8 and TRBJ2-7, with 7 bases identical to TRBD1. This CDR3 contains 13 residues. Germline CDR1 is SGHVS and CDR2 is FQNEAQ. V trimming: 3 bases; J trimming: 4 bases; junction bases outside the gene matches: 3.

This chain joins TRBV10-2 and TRBJ2-7; 11 nucleotides align to TRBD2. V dropped 6 bases and J dropped 1; count of bases not matched to a gene: 5. Germline V gene lookup returns CDR1 WSHSY and CDR2 SAAADI. The CDR3 covers 15 residues. CDR3 sequence: CASRFLAGGSYEQYF. DNA of the CDR3: TGCGCCAGCAGATTCTTAGCGGGGGGGTCCTACGAGCAGTACTTC.

This chain links TRBV5-8 with TRBJ2-5; 9 bases are a match to TRBD2. The V segment lost 5 bases and the J segment 4 bases; nucleotides outside the gene matches: 9. Germline V gene sequence: CDR1 SGHTS, CDR2 YDEGEE. The CDR3 totals 15 residues. CDR3 sequence reads: CASSFPGLAGETQYF. The CDR3 DNA reads TGTGCCAGCAGTTTTCCGGGACTAGCAGGAGAGACCCAGTACTTC.

This clone came up a few times. The V and J genes are TRBV11-2 and TRBJ2-1; 11 bases agree with TRBD2. In germline, CDR1 is SGHAT, CDR2 FQNNGV. This CDR3 has 16 amino acids. Germline trimming cut 3 bases from V and 7 bases from J; bases unmatched to any gene: 8. CDR3 in DNA: TGTGCCAGCAGCTTCCGACTAGCGGGGAAGGGGAATGAGCAGTTCTTC. Translated: CASSFRLAGKGNEQFF.

This clone has only one observation. This chain uses TRBV6-5 with TRBJ1-6; D unclear. Germline V CDR1 and CDR2: MNHEY, SVGAGI. CDR3 length: 13 amino acids. V lost 0 bases and J lost 9, with 6 bases in between. The CDR3 loop is CASSYSRISPLHF. As DNA, the CDR3 is TGTGCCAGCAGTTACTCGAGGATTTCACCCCTCCACTTT.